This T cell receptor beta chain was sequenced during a study of T cells after yellow fever vaccination. TCRdb recomputed calls from the 5' RACE reads with MiXCR, one row per CDR3 protein. The sample includes 250,000 to 350,000 distinct CDR3 sequences, approximately 4% of them seen just once. This clonotype has at least ten counts. Germline CDR1 and CDR2: SGHKS and YYEKEE (reference sequence). The ends were cut back, 1 base at V and 7 bases at J, with 5 bases in the middle. This CDR3 is 12 amino acids long. The specimen comprised PBMCs, sampled 15 days after the yellow fever booster vaccination. The receptor comes from a man younger than 35 who received the YFV17D yellow fever vaccine. The chain employs TRBV5-5 and TRBJ2-2; D unresolved. This CDR3 is CASSLYIGELFF. The CDR3 nucleotides read TGTGCCAGCAGCTTGTATATCGGGGAGCTGTTTTTT. Full variable domain (remainder filled in from reference TRBV5-5 and TRBJ2-2): DAGVTQSPTHLIKTRGQQVTLRCSPISGHKSVSWYQQVLGQGPQFIFQYYEKEERGRGNFPDRFSARQFPNYSSELNVNALLLGDSALYLCASSLYIGELFFGEGSRLTVL.